The 19 T cell receptor beta chains presented below share a single source sample, sequenced in a study of identical twins. TCRdb independently ran MiXCR on the 5' RACE reads; one entry per CDR3 protein. This table holds 1.5 million or so distinct CDR3 sequences, around a third found once. Sequencing was done on a sample of cord blood. These receptors originate from a newborn girl in good health.

The rearrangement links TRBV25-1 to TRBJ1-1, with TRBD1 identical over 9 bases. The CDR3 contains 15 residues. Trimming took 5 bases from V and 3 from J; bases not matched to a gene: 7. Germline V CDR1 and CDR2: MGHDK, SYGVNS. CDR3: CASSTGQGRHTEAFF. CDR3 coding DNA: TGTGCCAGCAGTACCGGACAGGGGAGACACACTGAAGCTTTCTTT.

Concerning this clonotype: A junction boundary mismatches the germline segment, possibly from a read error. Written as DNA, the CDR3 is TGCGGTGCGCGTTTATCGGAAAGCACAGATACGCAGTATTTT. It encodes CGARLSESTDTQYF. The chain is built from TRBV20-1 and TRBJ2-3; no clear D. This CDR3 spans 14 amino acids. Per germline, CDR1 DFQATT and CDR2 SNEGSKA (reference sequence).

Concerning this clonotype itself: One junction end disagrees with the germline gene, perhaps due to a read error. The rearrangement uses TRBV5-1 and TRBJ1-2; 7 positions agree with TRBD1. Germline CDR1 SGHRS, CDR2 YFSETQ. The CDR3 is 16 amino acids. The DNA for the CDR3 is TGCGCCAGCAGCCAATCGTTGTTGGACAGGAGGGGCGGCTGCACCTTC. Residues: CASSQSLLDRRGGCTF.

This clonotype has just a few counts. The CDR3 DNA reads TGTGCCAGCAGCAAAAGAGGGGGCTACTACGAGCAGTACTTC. Encoded protein: CASSKRGGYYEQYF. The chain links TRBV21-1 to TRBJ2-7. TRBV21-1 is flagged as a pseudogene. This CDR3 spans 14 amino acids.

The table lists this clonotype with a few counts. V gene TRBV5-1 combines with J gene TRBJ1-6; D is unresolved. V gave up 3 bases and J gave up 2 bases, with 6 bases separating them. CDR1 and CDR2 from the germline V gene are SGHRS and YFSETQ. The CDR3 consists of 14 residues. The CDR3 protein is CASSSQPYNSPLHF. The CDR3 DNA reads TGCGCCAGCAGCTCACAACCCTATAATTCACCCCTCCACTTT.

The rearrangement links TRBV6-6 to TRBJ2-2, with TRBD1 identical over 8 bases. Germline V gives CDR1 MNHNY, CDR2 SVGAGI (reference sequence). V gave up 6 bases and J gave up 0 bases; unmatched junction bases: 6. The CDR3 runs to 16 residues. CDR3 protein: CASSLQQGANTGELFF. The CDR3 nucleotides are TGTGCCAGCAGCCTCCAACAGGGGGCGAACACCGGGGAGCTGTTTTTT.

The chain links TRBV6-1 to TRBJ2-3; possibly TRBD2 for D (5 bases). This CDR3 spans 17 amino acids. Germline-derived CDR1 and CDR2 are MNHNS and SASEGT. V was pared by 8 bases and J by 2 bases, with 23 bases between. The DNA of the CDR3 is TGTGCCAGCCGTAATTTAGAACTAGTCCGATTCACAGATACGCAGTATTTT. As protein: CASRNLELVRFTDTQYF.

This clonotype was observed a single time. V and J are TRBV6-2 or TRBV6-3 and TRBJ1-5, with 7 bases identical to TRBD1. The V and J ends lost 7 bases and 6 bases, in that order; junction bases with no gene match: 6. Germline-derived CDR1 and CDR2 are MNHEY and SVGEGT. The CDR3 is 13 amino acids. For the CDR3, the DNA is TGTGCCAGCAAACAGGGGTTCGGTCAGCCCCAGCATTTT. Its translation is CASKQGFGQPQHF.

V and J are TRBV7-2 and TRBJ2-3, with TRBD1 matching over 7 bases. Germline V lookup: CDR1 SGHTA, CDR2 FQGNSA. V dropped 2 bases and J dropped 1; count of bases not matched to a gene: 12. The CDR3 covers 18 residues. The CDR3 nucleotides are TGTGCCAGCAGCTTAAAAACTACAGGGGTAAGACGCACAGATACGCAGTATTTT. This codes for CASSLKTTGVRRTDTQYF.

The V and J genes are TRBV18 and TRBJ1-4; unclear D gene. Trimming took off 5 bases at V and 5 bases at J, with 9 bases between the two ends. CDR1 and CDR2 from the germline V gene are KGHSH and LQKENI. The CDR3 totals 13 residues. CDR3 nucleotides: TGTGCCAGCTCATCGAGGGTAAATGAAAAACTGTTTTTT. Its protein is CASSSRVNEKLFF.

Regarding this clonotype: The junction shows a germline mismatch at one end, possibly a read error. V is TRBV9 and J is TRBJ1-1; no reliable D call. The CDR3 totals 13 residues. From germline, CDR1 is SGDLS and CDR2 YYNGEE. Here the CDR3 DNA reads TGTGCCGGCAGCGTAGCTCGGGGCACTGAAGCTTTCTTT. Protein sequence: CAGSVARGTEAFF.

This clonotype has only a few counts. The rearrangement uses TRBV5-1 and TRBJ2-7; D call uncertain. The CDR3 runs to 17 residues. Per germline, CDR1 SGHRS and CDR2 YFSETQ. With 4 bases removed from V and 3 bases from J, the gap between germline ends came to 23 bases. The CDR3 is CASSAFQTSRVNYEQYF. The DNA of the CDR3 is TGCGCCAGCAGCGCCTTCCAAACCTCAAGGGTAAACTACGAGCAGTACTTC.

V usage is TRBV27 and J usage is TRBJ1-2; D unclear. The CDR3 sequence is 13 residues long. Trimming pared 3 bases from V and 4 bases from J, leaving 9 bases between. The germline V gene encodes CDR1 MNHEY and CDR2 SMNVEV (reference sequence). The CDR3, as DNA: TGTGCCAGCAGTTTCGGAATCCGCTATGGCTACACCTTC. This gives the protein CASSFGIRYGYTF.

This sequence joins TRBV12-3 or TRBV12-4 and TRBJ2-1; D is ambiguous. The CDR3 runs 13 residues. With 8 bases removed from V and 4 bases from J, the gap between germline ends came to 12 bases. For the CDR3, the DNA is TGTGCCAGCTACTCCGGCGTTTACAATGAGCAGTTCTTC. As protein: CASYSGVYNEQFF.

The chain has TRBV20-1 and TRBJ1-5; D uncertain. CDR3 length: 14 amino acids. Germline assignment: CDR1 DFQATT and CDR2 SNEGSKA (reference sequence). Deletions cut 5 bases from V and 6 bases from J, with 17 bases between. CDR3 DNA: TGCAGTGCTCCCGAGGTCCGCGCCGGTCAGCCCCAGCATTTT. Its translation: CSAPEVRAGQPQHF.

The V and J genes are TRBV10-1 and TRBJ2-3; 9 bases agree with TRBD2. Germline assignment: CDR1 WNHNN and CDR2 SYGVQD (reference sequence). This CDR3 spans 14 amino acids. Germline trimming cut 2 bases from V and 5 bases from J; bases unmatched to any gene: 2. The CDR3 DNA follows: TGCGCCAGCAGTGAGCTAGCGGGGTTAGATACGCAGTATTTT. Encoded protein: CASSELAGLDTQYF.

The V gene is TRBV12-3 or TRBV12-4, the J gene TRBJ1-5; D is undetermined. The CDR3 sequence is 14 residues long. V lost 1 base and J lost 6, with 10 bases in between. CDR3 sequence: CASSLGPGLQPQHF. The CDR3 DNA is TGTGCCAGCAGTTTAGGACCAGGCCTTCAGCCCCAGCATTTT.

This clonotype showed up just a few times. The rearrangement links TRBV10-3 to TRBJ2-1; 10 bases match TRBD2. The CDR3 spans 18 residues. Trimming removed 2 bases from V and 1 base from J; junction bases left unmatched: 8. Per germline, CDR1 ENHRY and CDR2 SYGVKD. CDR3 loop: CAISEPIGSGRSYNEQFF. CDR3 coding DNA: TGTGCCATCAGTGAGCCCATTGGTAGCGGGAGGTCCTACAATGAGCAGTTCTTC.

The chain employs TRBV28 and TRBJ2-7, with TRBD2 matching over 8 bases. The length of the CDR3 is 17 residues. Germline V gene data show CDR1 as MDHEN and CDR2 as SYDVKM. V was clipped by 4 bases and J by 0 bases; unmatched bases: 11. This CDR3 reads CASSSLALAGSSYEQYF. The CDR3 region has the DNA TGTGCCAGCAGTTCCCTTGCCCTAGCGGGTAGCTCCTACGAGCAGTACTTC.